At least ten counts were recorded for the clone carrying this T cell receptor (beta chain). In germline, CDR1 is SGHVS, CDR2 FQNEAQ. Trimming took 5 bases from V and 5 from J; bases not matched to a gene: 5. This CDR3 region has 15 residues. These data belong to a study of T cells in Graves' hyperthyroidism and ophthalmopathy. Amplification of TCR beta CDR3 regions was performed using RNA transcripts as template. A first-round RT-PCR of the TCR CDR3 used the HTBI primer set. TCRdb processed the multiplex PCR reads anew with MiXCR; each CDR3 protein has one entry. The sample has over 400,000 distinct CDR3 sequences; around a fifth are singletons.

The specimen was blood. The origin of this receptor is a woman in her seventies with Graves' ophthalmopathy. The J gene is TRBJ1-4, the V gene TRBV7-8; 10 bases are shared with TRBD1. CDR3 nucleotides: TGTGCCAGCAGCCTAGACAGGGGGCGGAATGAAAAACTGTTTTTT. The encoded protein is CASSLDRGRNEKLFF.